The clone carrying this TCR beta chain was counted a single time. Its antigen is unidentified. The record originates from a study of T cell responses to AZD1222 COVID-19 vaccine. Clones were sequenced by immunoSEQ multiplex PCR, and TCRdb holds only the in-frame ones, with some missing. The data contain under 150,000 clones, about nine tenths of them singletons. General observations from the study: Donors, mostly white British, included more females; clonal diversity was possibly underestimated. Recipients of AZD1222 seropositive at baseline numbered only 5 or 6. The breadth and depth of Spike-specific TCRs increased once two AZD1222 doses had been given.

The V segment lost 6 bases and the J segment 3 bases; nucleotides outside the gene matches: 8. Germline V CDR1 and CDR2: MDHEN, SYDVKM. The CDR3 has 16 residues. The specimen was peripheral blood, collected on day 0 of AZD1222 vaccination. The receptor was isolated from an adult in good health. This chain connects TRBV28 to TRBJ1-5; 10 positions match TRBD1. CDR3 loop: CASSPGDRGFNQPQHF. The CDR3, as DNA: TGTGCCAGCAGCCCCGGGGACAGGGGCTTCAATCAGCCCCAGCATTTT. Drawing the rest from reference TRBV28 and TRBJ1-5, the complete variable domain is DVKVTQSSRYLVKRTGEKVFLECVQDMDHENMFWYRQDPGLGLRLIYFSYDVKMKEKGDIPEGYSVSREKKERFSLILESASTNQTSMYLCASSPGDRGFNQPQHFGDGTRLSIL.